These 18 T cell receptor beta chains share one sample of origin, sequenced in a study of response to subunit inactivated influenza vaccine. In TCRdb, the RT-PCR reads were re-called with MiXCR into one record per CDR3 protein. The repertoire holds 550,000 to 600,000 distinct CDR3 sequences, with about 11% as singletons. The source was PBMCs from blood, collected on the day of vaccination. The receptor set was obtained from a man aged 50-59 years who received an inactivated influenza vaccine.

This clonotype was observed at least ten times. The chain recombines TRBV12-3 or TRBV12-4 with TRBJ2-5; TRBD2 aligns across 13 bases. V trimming: 3 bases; J trimming: 3 bases; junction bases outside the gene matches: 16. The CDR3 loop spans 20 amino acids. The CDR3 spells CASSFMPRFGTSGTEETQYF. The DNA of the CDR3 is TGTGCCAGCAGTTTTATGCCGCGTTTTGGGACTAGCGGGACCGAAGAGACCCAGTACTTC.

This chain joins TRBV7-6 and TRBJ2-1; a possible D gene is TRBD2 (5 bases). Germline lookup yields CDR1 SGHVS and CDR2 FNYEAQ. V lost 5 bases and J 4 bases, leaving 12 bases between the germline ends. The CDR3 totals 14 residues. In DNA, the CDR3 is TGTGCCAGCAGCCGACGGACTGATTACAATGAGCAGTTCTTC. Its protein product is CASSRRTDYNEQFF.

There are many counts of this clonotype. The chain combines TRBV4-2 with TRBJ2-5; D gene unclear. Germline values: CDR1 LGHNA, CDR2 YNFKEQ. CDR3 length equals 16 residues. Trimming left V 0 bases short and J 2 bases short, with 13 bases between. Written as DNA, the CDR3 is TGTGCCAGCAGCCAAGAGGGGTTAGCCGATCAAGAGACCCAGTACTTC. This translates into CASSQEGLADQETQYF.

This clonotype was observed a few times. This chain connects TRBV19 to TRBJ1-1, with 9 bases matching TRBD1. The CDR3 loop spans 12 amino acids. Germline V CDR1 and CDR2: LNHDA, SQIVND (reference sequence). V shed 7 bases, J shed 8 bases, and the junction held 5 bases outside the gene matches. The CDR3 region has the DNA TGTGCCAGTATACAGGGGGCAGAGGAAGCTTTCTTT. Its protein is CASIQGAEEAFF.

The chain uses TRBV6-1 and TRBJ2-3, with TRBD2 matching over 11 bases. Germline V lookup: CDR1 MNHNS, CDR2 SASEGT. The ends lost 5 bases at V and 6 bases at J; junction bases unmatched: 7. CDR3 size: 15 residues. The CDR3 DNA sequence: TGTGCCAGCAGTAATAGCGGGGGGGCATATGATACGCAGTATTTT. It encodes CASSNSGGAYDTQYF.

The chain combines TRBV10-1 with TRBJ2-7; TRBD1 matches at 7 bases. Germline-derived CDR1 and CDR2 are WNHNN and SYGVQD (reference sequence). The CDR3 is made up of 16 amino acids. V lost 2 bases to trimming and J lost 3 bases; unmatched junction nucleotides: 10. The CDR3 is CASSERGPIGVYEQYF. The DNA of the CDR3 is TGCGCCAGCAGTGAGAGGGGGCCCATTGGGGTCTACGAGCAGTACTTC.

The rearrangement uses TRBV20-1 and TRBJ1-1; 9 bases match TRBD1. Germline V CDR1 and CDR2: DFQATT, SNEGSKA (reference sequence). With 2 bases clipped from V and 5 bases from J, the junction kept 6 bases outside the gene matches. The CDR3 is 14 amino acids. In nucleotides, the CDR3 is TGCAGTGCTAGACCTGGACAGGGGACGACTGAAGCTTTCTTT. Its protein is CSARPGQGTTEAFF.

The V and J genes are TRBV6-2 or TRBV6-3 and TRBJ1-1; possible D gene TRBD1, 6 bases. V lost 2 bases to trimming and J lost 5 bases, with 9 bases between them. Germline V lookup: CDR1 MNHEY, CDR2 SVGEGT. The length of the CDR3 is 13 residues. CDR3: CASSYNRDTEAFF. The DNA for the CDR3 is TGTGCCAGCAGTTACAACAGGGATACTGAAGCTTTCTTT.

This chain uses TRBV4-3 with TRBJ2-3; possibly TRBD2 for D (6 bases). The CDR3 spans 18 residues. V lost 0 bases, J lost 1 base, and 17 bases lay in between. The germline gives CDR1 LGHNA, CDR2 YSLEER. CDR3 residues: CASSQDPPTRMGTDTQYF. The CDR3 coding sequence is TGCGCCAGCAGCCAAGACCCACCGACTAGGATGGGCACAGATACGCAGTATTTT.

The table lists this clonotype with a few counts. This chain joins TRBV4-3 and TRBJ1-4; D gene ambiguous. The CDR3 extends over 15 amino acids. Germline assignment: CDR1 LGHNA and CDR2 YSLEER. Trimming cost V 0 bases and J 1 base, with 6 bases left between them. CDR3 in amino acids: CASSQDWETNEKLFF. The CDR3 region has the DNA TGCGCCAGCAGCCAAGATTGGGAAACTAATGAAAAACTGTTTTTT.

This clonotype has a count of ten or more. The chain joins TRBV20-1 to TRBJ1-6; no reliable D call. Between the trimmed V and J ends, which lost 0 bases and 10 bases, there was a span of 16 bases. This CDR3 has 15 amino acids. CDR1 DFQATT and CDR2 SNEGSKA come from the germline V gene (reference sequence). The DNA of the CDR3 is TGCAGTGCTAGAGATTCTCAAGGGATAGGGTCACCCCTCCACTTT. This gives the protein CSARDSQGIGSPLHF.

V is TRBV7-2 and J is TRBJ1-5; D is ambiguous. The V gene lost 1 base and the J gene lost 4 bases, with 11 bases spanning the gap. The germline V gene has CDR1 SGHTA and CDR2 FQGNSA. The CDR3 covers 15 residues. The CDR3 DNA sequence: TGTGCCAGCAGCTTAGTGGCAGCGTCAAATCAGCCCCAGCATTTT. It translates to CASSLVAASNQPQHF.

The chain has TRBV18 and TRBJ2-1; D is possibly TRBD1 (7 bases). The CDR3 runs to 15 residues. Trimming left V 6 bases short and J 4 bases short, with 16 bases between. Germline CDR1 and CDR2: KGHSH and LQKENI. The CDR3 region is CASSRDSLQYNEQFF. The CDR3 bases are TGTGCCAGCTCGCGGGACAGCCTACAATACAATGAGCAGTTCTTC. The variable domain in full, with the rest retrieved from reference TRBV18 and TRBJ2-1, is NAGVMQNPRHLVRRRGQEARLRCSPMKGHSHVYWYRQLPEEGLKFMVYLQKENIIDESGMPKERFSAEFPKEGPSILRIQQVVRGDSAAYFCASSRDSLQYNEQFFGPGTRLTVL.

This chain joins TRBV11-2 and TRBJ1-5; D is possibly TRBD1 (5 bases). Deletions cut 4 bases from V and 0 bases from J, with 22 bases between. This CDR3 contains 19 residues. In germline, CDR1 is SGHAT, CDR2 FQNNGV. The CDR3 DNA follows: TGTGCCAGCAGCTCCCCCTCCGGGACGGTGCCCCATAGCAATCAGCCCCAGCATTTT. Translation gives CASSSPSGTVPHSNQPQHF.

There are many counts of this clonotype. This sequence joins TRBV5-1 and TRBJ2-1, with TRBD2 matching 10 bases. V lost 0 bases, J lost 8 bases, and 14 bases stayed unmatched. This CDR3 has 18 residues. The germline V gene has CDR1 SGHRS and CDR2 YFSETQ. CDR3 DNA: TGCGCCAGCAGCTTGGTGTCTAGCGGGAGACCCAGGCCGCATGAGCAGTTCTTC. It translates to CASSLVSSGRPRPHEQFF.

The chain employs TRBV27 and TRBJ2-7; the D gene is possibly TRBD1 (5 bases). The V end lost 2 bases, the J end lost 5 bases, and 16 bases lay between the germline ends. This CDR3 comprises 15 residues. Germline V gene lookup returns CDR1 MNHEY and CDR2 SMNVEV (reference sequence). CDR3 region: CASSLRRGSVHEQYF. CDR3 in DNA: TGTGCCAGCAGTTTACGAAGGGGTTCTGTTCACGAGCAGTACTTC.

This clonotype was detected a few times. The rearrangement uses TRBV2 and TRBJ1-5; D remains ambiguous. Trimming removed 7 bases from V and 4 bases from J, with 14 bases in between. Looked up from germline, CDR1 is SNHLY and CDR2 is FYNNEI. The CDR3 spans 14 residues. The CDR3 sequence is CASKYNRLNQPQHF. CDR3 bases: TGTGCCAGCAAATACAACAGATTAAATCAGCCCCAGCATTTT. The full variable domain, in which reference TRBV2 and TRBJ1-5 provide the parts outside the CDR3, is EPEVTQTPSHQVTQMGQEVILRCVPISNHLYFYWYRQILGQKVEFLVSFYNNEISEKSEIFDDQFSVERPDGSNFTLKIRSTKLEDSAMYFCASKYNRLNQPQHFGDGTRLSIL.

In its sample, this clonotype was seen a few times. V usage is TRBV4-3 and J usage is TRBJ1-3; D is possibly TRBD1 (5 bases). V lost 2 bases to trimming and J lost 4 bases, with 21 bases between them. CDR1 and CDR2 (germline): LGHNA, YSLEER. This CDR3 has 18 residues. The CDR3 here is CASSQRILDRVGGNTIYF. The CDR3 DNA reads as TGCGCCAGCAGCCAACGGATCCTTGACAGAGTAGGAGGAAACACCATATATTTT.